The 24 T cell receptor beta chains in this list originate from one sample, sequenced in a study of blood T cells in healthy people across ages. Using a J-beta primer mix together with a sample-barcoded 5' primer, a second PCR was run for roughly 7 to 12 cycles. TCRdb re-analysed the 5' RACE reads in MiXCR, keeping a single row per CDR3 protein. The sample carries about 730,000 distinct CDR3 sequences, more than 40% recorded once. Source material: blood. Every receptor here comes from a woman in her sixties or seventies in good health.

The J gene is TRBJ1-4, the V gene TRBV7-2, with D possibly matching TRBD1 (5 bases). Trimming took 8 bases from V and 2 from J, leaving 12 bases between them. Germline assignment: CDR1 SGHTA and CDR2 FQGNSA. There are 14 residues in the CDR3. The CDR3 is CASSGLGTNEKLFF. CDR3 in DNA: TGTGCCAGCTCGGGACTTGGGACTAATGAAAAACTGTTTTTT. Supplemented by reference TRBV7-2 and TRBJ1-4, the full variable domain reads GAGVSQSPSNKVTEKGKDVELRCDPISGHTALYWYRQSLGQGLEFLIYFQGNSAPDKSGLPSDRFSAERTGGSVSTLTIQRTQQEDSAVYLCASSGLGTNEKLFFGSGTQLSVL.

Many counts were recorded for this clonotype. CDR3 region: CASSDRAGGANVLTF. The DNA of the CDR3 is TGCGCCAGCAGCGACAGGGCTGGTGGGGCCAACGTCCTGACTTTC. The chain recombines TRBV5-1 with TRBJ2-6; 7 nucleotides line up with TRBD1. This CDR3 is 15 amino acids long. Germline values: CDR1 SGHRS, CDR2 YFSETQ. Trimming took 4 bases from V and 3 from J; bases not matched to a gene: 4. Using reference TRBV5-1 and TRBJ2-6 for the parts outside the CDR3, the full variable domain is KAGVTQTPRYLIKTRGQQVTLSCSPISGHRSVSWYQQTPGQGLQFLFEYFSETQRNKGNFPGRFSGRQFSNSRSEMNVSTLELGDSALYLCASSDRAGGANVLTFGAGSRLTVL.

The gene calls are TRBV5-1 and TRBJ2-5; a possible D gene is TRBD2 (6 bases). Per germline, CDR1 SGHRS and CDR2 YFSETQ. This CDR3 has 13 amino acids. Trimming took off 4 bases at V and 3 bases at J, with 10 bases between the two ends. Here the CDR3 reads CASSVRGEETQYF. CDR3 DNA: TGCGCCAGCAGCGTGCGGGGAGAAGAGACCCAGTACTTC. The complete variable domain, with remaining parts taken from reference TRBV5-1 and TRBJ2-5, reads KAGVTQTPRYLIKTRGQQVTLSCSPISGHRSVSWYQQTPGQGLQFLFEYFSETQRNKGNFPGRFSGRQFSNSRSEMNVSTLELGDSALYLCASSVRGEETQYFGPGTRLLVL.

There are a few counts of this clonotype. The chain is built from TRBV9 and TRBJ2-1; a weak D match, TRBD1 (5 bases). Trimming removed 3 bases from V and 0 bases from J, with 19 bases in between. The CDR3 sequence is 18 residues long. Germline assignment: CDR1 SGDLS and CDR2 YYNGEE. CDR3 loop: CASSAIAGAQSSYNEQFF. The DNA of the CDR3 is TGTGCCAGCAGCGCCATCGCTGGGGCCCAGAGCTCCTACAATGAGCAGTTCTTC.

This clonotype was counted at least ten times. This chain connects TRBV5-1 to TRBJ2-5; possible D gene TRBD2, 6 bases. The CDR3 extends over 13 amino acids. Trimming took off 9 bases at V and 2 bases at J, with 14 bases between the two ends. CDR1 SGHRS and CDR2 YFSETQ come from the germline V gene. The CDR3 nucleotides are TGCGCCACCTCCCGGGGGTCGCAAGAGACCCAGTACTTC. It codes for CATSRGSQETQYF.

This clonotype showed up just a few times. The V call is TRBV6-2 or TRBV6-3, the J call TRBJ2-5; the match to TRBD2 covers 7 bases. The V segment lost 5 bases and the J segment 11 bases; nucleotides outside the gene matches: 8. The CDR3 is 12 amino acids. Germline V lookup: CDR1 MNHEY, CDR2 SVGEGT. The CDR3 DNA reads TGTGCCAGCAGTCCCCTGGGAGCGGGGCAGTACTTC. As protein: CASSPLGAGQYF.

Only a few counts were recorded for this clonotype. The V and J genes are TRBV20-1 and TRBJ2-3; 15 bases align to TRBD2. With V trimmed by 3 bases and J by 6 bases, 7 bases remained unmatched. Germline V lookup: CDR1 DFQATT, CDR2 SNEGSKA (reference sequence). CDR3 length: 16 amino acids. The CDR3 coding sequence is TGCAGTGCTAGGACTGGACTAGCGGGAGGGCAGGATACGCAGTATTTT. This encodes CSARTGLAGGQDTQYF.

This sequence joins TRBV7-2 and TRBJ1-2, with D possibly matching TRBD1 (5 bases). The CDR3 is made up of 15 amino acids. CDR1 is SGHTA and CDR2 is FQGNSA in the germline V gene. The V gene lost 4 bases and the J gene lost 1 base, with 13 bases spanning the gap. This chain's CDR3 is CASSSYDSFNYGYTF. DNA for the CDR3: TGTGCCAGCAGCTCCTATGACAGCTTTAACTATGGCTACACCTTC.

The chain recombines TRBV7-9 with TRBJ1-2, with 8 bases fitting TRBD1. This CDR3 has 14 amino acids. Germline V lookup: CDR1 SEHNR, CDR2 FQNEAQ (reference sequence). J was trimmed by 4 bases and V by 3 bases; bases with no gene match: 4. The CDR3 DNA reads TGTGCCAGCAGCTTCGACAGGGGCAGCTATGGCTACACCTTC. Translated, it gives CASSFDRGSYGYTF. The variable domain in full, completed from reference TRBV7-9 and TRBJ1-2, reads DTGVSQNPRHKITKRGQNVTFRCDPISEHNRLYWYRQTLGQGPEFLTYFQNEAQLEKSRLLSDRFSAERPKGSFSTLEIQRTEQGDSAMYLCASSFDRGSYGYTFGSGTRLTVV.

The chain links TRBV29-1 to TRBJ2-7; 9 nucleotides agree with TRBD2. This CDR3 comprises 14 residues. Germline CDR1 SQVTM, CDR2 ANQGSEA. The ends lost 2 bases at V and 6 bases at J; junction bases unmatched: 8. As DNA, the CDR3 is TGCAGCGTTGAAAAGGCGGGAGGGACGTTCGAGCAGTACTTC. This sequence encodes CSVEKAGGTFEQYF.

About this clonotype: The junction does not match germline at one end; this may be a read error. This chain links TRBV28 with TRBJ2-3; D might be TRBD2 (7 bases). The length of the CDR3 is 15 residues. Germline V gives CDR1 MDHEN, CDR2 SYDVKM. In DNA form, the CDR3 reads TGTGCCGGCTCCTCTGAGCGGGACATACCAGATACACAGTATTTT. Protein product: CAGSSERDIPDTQYF.

There are many counts of this clonotype. V is TRBV29-1 and J is TRBJ2-4, with 7 bases fitting TRBD1. With V trimmed by 3 bases and J by 8 bases, 10 bases remained unmatched. The germline gives CDR1 SQVTM, CDR2 ANQGSEA. The CDR3 spans 14 residues. The CDR3 DNA is TGCAGCGTTGATCTAGAGGGGGCGCGGGACATTCAGTACTTC. Translating gives CSVDLEGARDIQYF.

Of note for this clonotype: Given a far larger clone just one base away, this is likely a sequencing read error. This chain uses TRBV7-9 with TRBJ2-1; D uncertain. In germline, CDR1 is SEHNR, CDR2 FQNEAQ (reference sequence). V was pared by 4 bases and J by 0 bases, with 4 bases between. The CDR3 has 13 residues. Here the CDR3 DNA reads TGTGCCAGCAGCTGTAGCTCCTACAATGAGCAGTTCTTC. Translation gives CASSCSSYNEQFF.

The chain uses TRBV20-1 and TRBJ2-5, with D perhaps TRBD1 (7 bases). Germline V lookup: CDR1 DFQATT, CDR2 SNEGSKA (reference sequence). The CDR3 is 14 amino acids. V lost 4 bases and J 11 bases, leaving 23 bases between the germline ends. CDR3: CSATLQTGTGKQYF. As DNA, the CDR3 is TGCAGTGCTACACTTCAGACAGGGACTGGAAAGCAGTACTTC.

Only a few counts were recorded for this clonotype. The rearrangement joins TRBV7-2 to TRBJ2-5; D is possibly TRBD1 or TRBD2 (5 bases each). Germline-derived CDR1 and CDR2 are SGHTA and FQGNSA. The CDR3 runs to 14 residues. V lost 2 bases, J lost 5 bases, and 12 bases lay in between. CDR3 nucleotide sequence: TGTGCCAGCAGCTTATCTCCGGGGACCGAGACCCAGTACTTC. Protein: CASSLSPGTETQYF.

As for this clonotype: One base away lies a much larger clone, so this may be a sequencing read error. The chain carries TRBV5-1 and TRBJ2-1; 8 bases map to TRBD2. The CDR3 covers 15 residues. The germline V gene encodes CDR1 SGHRS and CDR2 YFSETQ. V was clipped by 0 bases and J by 8 bases; unmatched bases: 7. The CDR3 here is CASSLDLRGGYEQFF. As DNA, the CDR3 is TGCGCCAGCAGCTTGGATCTCCGGGGGGGCTATGAGCAGTTCTTC. Variable domain in full (rest from reference TRBV5-1 and TRBJ2-1): KAGVTQTPRYLIKTRGQQVTLSCSPISGHRSVSWYQQTPGQGLQFLFEYFSETQRNKGNFPGRFSGRQFSNSRSEMNVSTLELGDSALYLCASSLDLRGGYEQFFGPGTRLTVL.

This clonotype was picked up a small number of times. V is TRBV28 and J is TRBJ2-5; the D call may be TRBD1 or TRBD2 (6 bases each). The CDR3 sequence is 11 residues long. Germline values: CDR1 MDHEN, CDR2 SYDVKM. The V end was cut by 5 bases, the J end by 11 bases, with 12 bases between. DNA for the CDR3: TGTGCCAGCAGTCGGAGGGGGGAGCAGTACTTC. Residues: CASSRRGEQYF.

This clonotype was recorded many times. V is TRBV12-3 or TRBV12-4 and J is TRBJ2-4; tentatively, D is TRBD1 (5 bases). Deletions cut 4 bases from V and 1 base from J, with 8 bases between. The CDR3 sequence is 14 residues long. The CDR3 loop reads CASSSTVAKNIQYF. The CDR3, as DNA: TGTGCCAGCAGTTCGACAGTTGCCAAAAACATTCAGTACTTC.

The rearrangement links TRBV20-1 to TRBJ2-3; D remains ambiguous. This CDR3 region has 11 residues. V was clipped by 3 bases and J by 3 bases, with 4 bases between them. The germline V gene has CDR1 DFQATT and CDR2 SNEGSKA (reference sequence). CDR3 bases: TGCAGTGCTAGCCAAACAGATACGCAGTATTTT. Its protein is CSASQTDTQYF.

This clonotype was detected a few times. The chain couples TRBV7-2 to TRBJ2-3; a possible D gene is TRBD2 (6 bases). V was shortened by 3 bases and J by 5 bases, with 12 bases between the two germline ends. The CDR3 is 14 residues long. The germline V gene has CDR1 SGHTA and CDR2 FQGNSA. CDR3 sequence (DNA): TGTGCCAGCAGCTTTGCTAGCGTGGGAGATACGCAGTATTTT. This codes for CASSFASVGDTQYF. Filled out from reference TRBV7-2 and TRBJ2-3, the complete variable domain reads GAGVSQSPSNKVTEKGKDVELRCDPISGHTALYWYRQSLGQGLEFLIYFQGNSAPDKSGLPSDRFSAERTGGSVSTLTIQRTQQEDSAVYLCASSFASVGDTQYFGPGTRLTVL.

This clonotype has only a few counts. The chain recombines TRBV12-3 or TRBV12-4 with TRBJ2-1, with a weak D call TRBD1 (8 bases). The V gene lost 1 base and the J gene lost 9 bases, with 13 bases spanning the gap. This CDR3 comprises 14 residues. CDR3 region: CASSLGTGGGEQFF. In nucleotides, the CDR3 is TGTGCCAGCAGTTTAGGAACAGGGGGGGGTGAGCAGTTCTTC.

There are a few counts of this clonotype. V gene TRBV15 combines with J gene TRBJ2-5, with D hard to call. This CDR3 spans 14 amino acids. V was pared by 3 bases and J by 1 base, with 9 bases between. The V gene's germline CDR1 is LNHNV and CDR2 YYDKDF (reference sequence). CDR3 in amino acids: CATSRTAAQETQYF. CDR3 bases: TGTGCCACCAGCAGGACCGCAGCCCAAGAGACCCAGTACTTC.

This clonotype was seen only a few times. The V and J genes are TRBV5-1 and TRBJ2-5, with a possible D match to TRBD1 (5 bases). Trimming left V 0 bases short and J 5 bases short, with 14 bases between. The CDR3 is 15 residues long. The V gene's germline CDR1 is SGHRS and CDR2 YFSETQ. CDR3 protein: CASSLEAGQGETQYF. CDR3 nucleotides: TGCGCCAGCAGCTTGGAGGCAGGGCAAGGGGAGACCCAGTACTTC.

This clonotype appeared a few times. This chain connects TRBV29-1 to TRBJ1-2, with D perhaps TRBD1 (5 bases). Germline V CDR1 and CDR2: SQVTM, ANQGSEA. The CDR3 has 16 residues. Trimming cost V 4 bases and J 2 bases, with 20 bases left between them. CDR3 protein: CSVAPVVGVTNYGYTF. In nucleotides, the CDR3 is TGCAGCGTTGCCCCGGTCGTAGGGGTAACCAACTATGGCTACACCTTC.